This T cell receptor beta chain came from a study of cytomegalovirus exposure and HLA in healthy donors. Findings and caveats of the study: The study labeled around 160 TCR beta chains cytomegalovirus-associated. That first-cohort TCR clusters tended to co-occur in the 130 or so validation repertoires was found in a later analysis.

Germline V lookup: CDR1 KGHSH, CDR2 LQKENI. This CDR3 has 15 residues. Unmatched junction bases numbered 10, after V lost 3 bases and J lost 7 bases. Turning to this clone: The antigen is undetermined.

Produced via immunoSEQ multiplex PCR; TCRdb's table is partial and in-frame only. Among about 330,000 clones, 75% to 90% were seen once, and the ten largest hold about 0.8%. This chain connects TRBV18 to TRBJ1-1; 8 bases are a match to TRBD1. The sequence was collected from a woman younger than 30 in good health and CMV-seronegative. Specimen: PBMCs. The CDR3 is CASSPRLDRAYEAFF. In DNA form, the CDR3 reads TGTGCCAGCTCACCCCGATTGGACAGGGCGTATGAAGCTTTCTTT.